A single sample gave rise to the 24 T cell receptor beta chains below, sequenced in a study of cytomegalovirus exposure and HLA in healthy donors (dated by TCRdb to 2017 to 2019). The library was obtained by the immunoSEQ multiplex PCR assay. A mixture of 60 forward primers for TCR Vbeta segments and 13 reverse primers for TCR Jbeta segments was used in the multiplex PCR. As stored in TCRdb, this immuneACCESS dataset retains in-frame rearrangements with V and J assigned. A fraction of the clones does not appear; measured against another copy, unresolved V genes explain less than half of the discrepancy, and the remainder lacks a known reason. The sample table lists about 110,000 clones, over 65% of them with a count of one. The leading ten clones occupy 10% to 15% of the sample. Sequencing was performed on PBMCs. The receptors here all came from a man aged 25-40 years in good health and CMV-seropositive.

Here the CDR3 reads CASRIRNLYEQYF. The CDR3 DNA reads TGTGCCAGCAGAATCAGGAATCTCTACGAGCAGTACTTC. V is TRBV2 and J is TRBJ2-7; D remains ambiguous. CDR1 SNHLY and CDR2 FYNNEI come from the germline V gene. V lost 6 bases, J lost 3 bases, and 12 bases lay in between. This CDR3 comprises 13 residues.

This clone was found a few times. CDR3 coding DNA: TGTGCCAGCAGCTCCACAGGGAGGGGTGAAGCTTTCTTT. Protein sequence: CASSSTGRGEAFF. The V gene is TRBV7-3, the J gene TRBJ1-1; tentatively, D is TRBD1 (6 bases). Trimming took 4 bases from V and 7 from J, leaving 13 bases between them. From germline, CDR1 is SGHTA and CDR2 FQGTGA. This CDR3 has 13 residues. The full variable domain, its missing parts supplied by reference TRBV7-3 and TRBJ1-1, is GAGVSQTPSNKVTEKGKYVELRCDPISGHTALYWYRQSLGQGPEFLIYFQGTGAADDSGLPNDRFFAVRPEGSVSTLKIQRTERGDSAVYLCASSSTGRGEAFFGQGTRLTVV.

The genes are TRBV6-5 and TRBJ2-5; 10 bases fit TRBD1. V gave up 2 bases and J gave up 4 bases; unmatched junction bases: 1. The CDR3 spans 14 residues. Germline lookup yields CDR1 MNHEY and CDR2 SVGAGI. The DNA for the CDR3 is TGTGCCAGCAGTTACGGGGACAGGGGAGAGACCCAGTACTTC. As protein: CASSYGDRGETQYF.

The J gene is TRBJ2-7, the V gene TRBV18; 7 positions match TRBD1. Germline lookup yields CDR1 KGHSH and CDR2 LQKENI. The CDR3 spans 14 residues. J gave up 0 bases and V 4 bases, and 3 bases lay outside the gene matches. The CDR3 spells CASSRRDSSYEQYF. The CDR3, as DNA: TGTGCCAGCTCACGACGGGACAGCTCCTACGAGCAGTACTTC.

V and J are TRBV11-3 and TRBJ2-5, with 8 bases lining up with TRBD2. The CDR3 covers 14 residues. The ends lost 5 bases at V and 3 bases at J; junction bases unmatched: 5. Germline CDR1 SGHNT, CDR2 YENEEA. This chain's CDR3 is CASSRSGEEETQYF. The CDR3 DNA follows: TGTGCCAGCAGCCGTAGCGGGGAGGAAGAGACCCAGTACTTC.

The rearrangement links TRBV6-1 to TRBJ1-6; D remains ambiguous. Germline CDR1 is MNHNS and CDR2 is SASEGT. V lost 10 bases and J lost 0, with 10 bases in between. The CDR3 is made up of 14 amino acids. CDR3 loop: CAITRSSYNSPLHF. As DNA, the CDR3 is TGTGCCATCACAAGGAGCTCCTATAATTCACCCCTCCACTTT.

J is TRBJ1-5 and V is TRBV27, with a possible D match to TRBD1 (5 bases). Trimming stripped 2 bases from V and 1 base from J, with 12 bases between. The CDR3 runs 16 residues. Germline V CDR1 and CDR2: MNHEY, SMNVEV (reference sequence). CDR3 residues: CASSLGSGKSNQPQHF. The CDR3 coding sequence is TGTGCCAGCAGTTTAGGGTCAGGGAAGAGCAATCAGCCCCAGCATTTT.

The rearrangement uses TRBV10-3 and TRBJ2-7; TRBD2 is a possible D gene (5 bases). There are 14 residues in the CDR3. V was pared by 3 bases and J by 1 base, with 10 bases between. CDR1 is ENHRY and CDR2 is SYGVKD in the germline V gene. The DNA for the CDR3 is TGTGCCATCAGTGAAGGTGGCGGGTCCTACGAGCAGTACTTC. Amino acid sequence: CAISEGGGSYEQYF.

The J gene is TRBJ2-5, the V gene TRBV28, with D unclear. The CDR3 contains 10 residues. Trimming shortened V by 4 bases and J by 8 bases, and 5 bases separated the two germline ends. Germline CDR1 MDHEN, CDR2 SYDVKM. CDR3 sequence (DNA): TGTGCCAGCAGTTCCCGTACCCAGTACTTC. It encodes CASSSRTQYF.

The rearrangement uses TRBV9 and TRBJ2-3; the match to TRBD2 covers 13 bases. The CDR3 spans 18 residues. Unmatched junction bases numbered 10, after V lost 3 bases and J lost 3 bases. Germline values: CDR1 SGDLS, CDR2 YYNGEE. The DNA of the CDR3 is TGTGCCAGCAGCGCTACCCGAGGGACTAGCGGGGATACAGATACGCAGTATTTT. The encoded protein is CASSATRGTSGDTDTQYF. Based on the CDR3 plus reference TRBV9 and TRBJ2-3, the full variable domain is DSGVTQTPKHLITATGQRVTLRCSPRSGDLSVYWYQQSLDQGLQFLIQYYNGEERAKGNILERFSAQQFPDLHSELNLSSLELGDSALYFCASSATRGTSGDTDTQYFGPGTRLTVL.

The rearrangement uses TRBV7-2 and TRBJ1-6, with D maybe TRBD1 (6 bases). Deletions cut 2 bases from V and 5 bases from J, with 13 bases between. The germline V gene has CDR1 SGHTA and CDR2 FQGNSA. The CDR3 spans 16 residues. CDR3 protein: CASSLRDILDNSPLHF. Here the CDR3 DNA reads TGTGCCAGCAGCTTAAGGGACATACTAGATAATTCACCCCTCCACTTT.

This clone has a handful of counts. The chain couples TRBV11-2 to TRBJ1-1; D is unresolved. V lost 2 bases to trimming and J lost 0 bases, with 7 bases between them. The CDR3 runs to 14 residues. In germline, CDR1 is SGHAT, CDR2 FQNNGV. CDR3 region: CASSLPSLNTEAFF. The CDR3 bases are TGTGCCAGCAGCTTACCTTCCTTGAACACTGAAGCTTTCTTT.

J is TRBJ1-2 and V is TRBV19, with 8 bases lining up with TRBD1. The germline gives CDR1 LNHDA, CDR2 SQIVND (reference sequence). Trimming cost V 1 base and J 7 bases; bases outside gene matches: 11. This CDR3 spans 16 amino acids. As DNA, the CDR3 is TGTGCCAGTAGTATAGTCGAAACCGGACAGGGCGGTGGCTACACCTTC. Its protein product is CASSIVETGQGGGYTF.

The chain carries TRBV30 and TRBJ1-2, with D perhaps TRBD1 (6 bases). Germline V gene sequence: CDR1 GTSNPN, CDR2 SVGIG (reference sequence). V was trimmed by 0 bases and J by 2 bases, leaving 19 bases between them. CDR3 size: 17 residues. In nucleotides, the CDR3 is TGTGCCTGGAGTGTACTCCGGGGGGCTGATGTAAACTATGGCTACACCTTC. Translating gives CAWSVLRGADVNYGYTF.

This clone was recorded only once. The chain uses TRBV5-4 and TRBJ2-5; perhaps TRBD2 as D (5 bases). The J call may be faulty, since TRBJ2-7 better matches the DNA end. There are 14 residues in the CDR3. Per germline, CDR1 SGHNT and CDR2 YYREEE (reference sequence). CDR3 region: CASSVNRPEVEQYF. CDR3 nucleotides: TGTGCCAGCAGCGTGAATAGACCGGAGGTCGAGCAGTACTTC.

J is TRBJ2-7 and V is TRBV2; 12 bases match TRBD1. The V segment lost 6 bases and the J segment 2 bases; nucleotides outside the gene matches: 2. The V gene's germline CDR1 is SNHLY and CDR2 FYNNEI. The length of the CDR3 is 14 residues. This CDR3 reads CASRWDRGPYEQYF. For the CDR3, the DNA is TGTGCCAGCAGATGGGACAGGGGGCCCTACGAGCAGTACTTC.

The gene calls are TRBV2 and TRBJ1-2; TRBD1 is a possible D gene (5 bases). The V and J ends lost 5 bases and 1 base respectively, with 20 bases between them. The CDR3 has 17 amino acids. Germline V gene data show CDR1 as SNHLY and CDR2 as FYNNEI. The CDR3: CASSSSRRGVFNYGYTF. The CDR3, as DNA: TGTGCCAGCAGTTCCTCGCGGCGGGGGGTATTTAACTATGGCTACACCTTC.

The V gene is TRBV7-2, the J gene TRBJ2-7, with TRBD1 as a possible D gene (6 bases). This CDR3 is 14 amino acids long. The germline gives CDR1 SGHTA, CDR2 FQGNSA. V shed 2 bases and J shed 2 bases, with 10 bases lying between them. The CDR3: CASSLLQGTYEQYF. The CDR3 region has the DNA TGTGCCAGCAGCTTACTGCAGGGGACCTACGAGCAGTACTTC.

This clone has just a few counts. This rearrangement joins TRBV5-1 to TRBJ1-3, with 7 nucleotides matching TRBD1. The germline V gene has CDR1 SGHRS and CDR2 YFSETQ. J gave up 0 bases and V 6 bases, and 9 bases lay outside the gene matches. The CDR3 spans 16 residues. CDR3: CASTQEQGFSGNTIYF. The CDR3 DNA reads TGCGCCAGCACACAGGAACAGGGGTTCTCTGGAAACACCATATATTTT.

CDR3 residues: CASGTSGEIEQFF. In nucleotides, the CDR3 is TGTGCCAGCGGGACTAGCGGGGAGATTGAGCAGTTCTTC. The rearrangement joins TRBV2 to TRBJ2-1; the match to TRBD2 covers 13 bases. The V gene's germline CDR1 is SNHLY and CDR2 FYNNEI. J lost 9 bases, V lost 8 bases, and 4 bases had no gene match. CDR3 length: 13 amino acids.

A note on this clone: A junction end diverges from the germline sequence, so it may reflect a read error. The chain recombines TRBV9 with TRBJ2-5; maybe TRBD2 (5 bases). The CDR3 contains 14 residues. Germline V gives CDR1 SGDLS, CDR2 YYNGEE. CDR3 sequence: CASSVGGLQEAQYF. In DNA, the CDR3 is TGTGCCAGCAGCGTAGGAGGGCTGCAAGAGGCCCAGTACTTC.

The chain has TRBV7-9 and TRBJ2-1; 8 nucleotides line up with TRBD1. Germline-derived CDR1 and CDR2 are SEHNR and FQNEAQ (reference sequence). The J segment lost 7 bases and the V segment lost 3 bases, leaving 8 bases of the junction unmatched. CDR3 length: 15 residues. CDR3 region: CASSFGQGARNEQFF. The CDR3, as DNA: TGTGCCAGCAGCTTTGGGCAGGGGGCTAGAAATGAGCAGTTCTTC.

This chain joins TRBV11-2 and TRBJ2-3, with a tentative D call TRBD1 (6 bases). Trimming took 4 bases from V and 6 from J, leaving 11 bases between them. Germline CDR1 is SGHAT and CDR2 is FQNNGV. The CDR3 is made up of 13 amino acids. CDR3 residues: CASSSTGMDTQYF. CDR3 DNA: TGTGCCAGCAGCTCCACAGGGATGGATACGCAGTATTTT.

A few counts support this clone. This chain links TRBV7-9 with TRBJ1-2; 7 nucleotides agree with TRBD1. The CDR3 is 13 residues long. Germline values: CDR1 SEHNR, CDR2 FQNEAQ (reference sequence). The ends lost 5 bases at V and 5 bases at J; junction bases unmatched: 5. The CDR3 reads CASSPWTGYGYTF. The CDR3 coding sequence is TGTGCCAGCAGCCCTTGGACAGGTTATGGCTACACCTTC.